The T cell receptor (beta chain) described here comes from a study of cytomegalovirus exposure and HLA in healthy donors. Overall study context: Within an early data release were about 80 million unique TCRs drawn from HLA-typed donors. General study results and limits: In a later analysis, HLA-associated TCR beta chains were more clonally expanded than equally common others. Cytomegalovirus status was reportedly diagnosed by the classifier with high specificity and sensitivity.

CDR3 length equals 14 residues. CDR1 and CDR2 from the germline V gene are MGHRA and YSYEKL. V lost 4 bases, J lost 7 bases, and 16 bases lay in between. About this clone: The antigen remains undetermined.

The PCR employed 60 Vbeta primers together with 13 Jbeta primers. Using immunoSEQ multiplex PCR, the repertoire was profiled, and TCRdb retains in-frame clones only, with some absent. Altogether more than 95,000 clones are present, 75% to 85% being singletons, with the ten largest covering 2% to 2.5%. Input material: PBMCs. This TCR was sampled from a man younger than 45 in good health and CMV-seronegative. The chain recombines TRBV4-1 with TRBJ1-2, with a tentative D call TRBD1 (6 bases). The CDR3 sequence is CASSPTSGTSGYTF. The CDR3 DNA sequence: TGCGCCAGCAGCCCTACATCCGGGACATCTGGCTACACCTTC.